Each of the 7 T cell receptor beta chains below was sequenced from the same sample in a study of CD8+ T cells in alopecia areata. cDNA prepared by RNA extraction and subsequent reverse transcription served as the template for sequencing. Measured with immunoSEQ multiplex PCR; TCRdb has only the in-frame clones, and not every one. The sample has around 100,000 clones, around three fifths seen once; the top ten hold around 9%. The sequenced material came from CD4+ T cells sorted from blood. These receptors were collected from a human donor in good health.

The chain recombines TRBV5-1 with TRBJ2-3; tentative D call: TRBD1 (5 bases). The V end was cut by 0 bases, the J end by 3 bases, with 11 bases between. CDR3 size: 15 residues. Germline V gene lookup returns CDR1 SGHRS and CDR2 YFSETQ. CDR3 protein: CASSLADSGTDTQYF. CDR3 DNA: TGCGCCAGCAGCTTGGCCGATTCAGGGACAGATACGCAGTATTTT. The full variable domain, its missing parts supplied by reference TRBV5-1 and TRBJ2-3, is KAGVTQTPRYLIKTRGQQVTLSCSPISGHRSVSWYQQTPGQGLQFLFEYFSETQRNKGNFPGRFSGRQFSNSRSEMNVSTLELGDSALYLCASSLADSGTDTQYFGPGTRLTVL.

This clone was detected many times. This chain links TRBV19 with TRBJ1-5; possibly TRBD1 for D (5 bases). This CDR3 is built from 12 residues. The V and J ends lost 4 bases and 5 bases respectively, with 6 bases between them. Looked up from germline, CDR1 is LNHDA and CDR2 is SQIVND (reference sequence). The CDR3: CASSRGYQPQHF. CDR3 nucleotides: TGTGCCAGTAGTAGGGGGTATCAGCCCCAGCATTTT.

This sequence joins TRBV4-2 and TRBJ2-1; no clear D. V was trimmed by 0 bases and J by 8 bases, leaving 5 bases between them. From germline, CDR1 is LGHNA and CDR2 YNFKEQ. CDR3 size: 12 residues. The CDR3 nucleotides are TGTGCCAGCAGCCAAGATGGGGATGAGCAGTTCTTC. Encoded protein: CASSQDGDEQFF.

The chain joins TRBV7-2 to TRBJ2-3, with D hard to call. V was cut by 3 bases and J by 0 bases, with 10 bases left in between. Germline V gives CDR1 SGHTA, CDR2 FQGNSA. This CDR3 contains 15 residues. CDR3 sequence reads: CASSFSVFSTDTQYF. CDR3 nucleotide sequence: TGTGCCAGCAGCTTTTCGGTCTTTAGCACAGATACGCAGTATTTT. Full variable domain (missing parts from reference TRBV7-2 and TRBJ2-3): GAGVSQSPSNKVTEKGKDVELRCDPISGHTALYWYRQSLGQGLEFLIYFQGNSAPDKSGLPSDRFSAERTGGSVSTLTIQRTQQEDSAVYLCASSFSVFSTDTQYFGPGTRLTVL.

The chain links TRBV6-6 to TRBJ2-7; possibly TRBD1 or TRBD2 for D (5 bases each). Deletions cut 7 bases from V and 6 bases from J, with 13 bases between. This CDR3 has 12 amino acids. CDR1 is MNHNY and CDR2 is SVGAGI in the germline V gene (reference sequence). This CDR3 is CASMAGSREQYF. DNA of the CDR3: TGTGCCAGCATGGCAGGGAGTCGCGAGCAGTACTTC.

The V and J genes are TRBV28 and TRBJ2-7; 7 bases line up with TRBD1. With 5 bases clipped from V and 5 bases from J, the junction kept 6 bases outside the gene matches. Germline-derived CDR1 and CDR2 are MDHEN and SYDVKM. The CDR3 is 13 amino acids. CDR3 protein: CASSIDRAHEQYF. The CDR3 region has the DNA TGTGCCAGCAGTATCGACAGGGCCCACGAGCAGTACTTC.

Details on this clone: This specimen includes other DNA sequences encoding the same CDR3. The rearrangement uses TRBV29-1 and TRBJ1-1; TRBD1 might be the D (5 bases). The V end was cut by 7 bases, the J end by 0 bases, with 12 bases between. CDR1 SQVTM and CDR2 ANQGSEA come from the germline V gene. The CDR3 loop spans 13 amino acids. The CDR3: CSARGRMNTEAFF. CDR3 coding DNA: TGCAGCGCTAGGGGACGGATGAACACTGAAGCTTTCTTT.